These 9 T cell receptor beta chains were all obtained from the same sample, sequenced in a study of T cell responses to AZD1222 COVID-19 vaccine. Sequencing used immunoSEQ multiplex PCR; TCRdb keeps in-frame clones, though not all of them. The table records fewer than 200,000 clones, over 85% of them present only once. The sequences come from peripheral blood, collected 28 days after the second dose of the MenACWY control vaccine. These receptor sequences come from an adult who received the MenACWY meningococcal vaccine as a control.

The rearrangement joins TRBV12-3 or TRBV12-4 to TRBJ1-1; D is unclear. The CDR3 is made up of 13 amino acids. Trimming stripped 3 bases from V and 8 bases from J, with 13 bases between. CDR3 in amino acids: CASSFSGPAEAFF. The CDR3 region has the DNA TGTGCCAGCAGTTTTTCTGGGCCGGCCGAAGCTTTCTTT.

The chain carries TRBV3-1 (or the pseudogene TRBV3-2) and TRBJ1-2; D may be TRBD1 (6 bases). The CDR3 length is 15 residues. Per the germline V gene, CDR1 is LGHDT and CDR2 is YNNKEL (reference sequence). V was pared by 4 bases and J by 4 bases, with 16 bases between. For the CDR3, the DNA is TGTGCCAGCAGCCCTTACAGGGAGTCGGTCTATGGCTACACCTTC. This sequence encodes CASSPYRESVYGYTF.

V gene TRBV28 combines with J gene TRBJ2-3; D unresolved. CDR1 and CDR2 from the germline V gene are MDHEN and SYDVKM. Trimming took 5 bases from V and 6 from J, leaving 27 bases between them. CDR3 size: 18 residues. CDR3 protein: CASSPLTRMARRSDTQYF. As DNA, the CDR3 is TGTGCCAGCAGTCCTCTAACCCGGATGGCCAGACGGTCGGATACGCAGTATTTT.

J is TRBJ2-5 and V is TRBV7-2; no firm D call. The length of the CDR3 is 15 residues. CDR1 SGHTA and CDR2 FQGNSA come from the germline V gene. Trimming pared 5 bases from V and 0 bases from J, leaving 13 bases between. The CDR3 reads CASSLVPAYQETQYF. CDR3 sequence (DNA): TGTGCCAGCAGCCTCGTGCCCGCTTACCAAGAGACCCAGTACTTC.

V is TRBV11-3 and J is TRBJ2-7; 9 nucleotides agree with TRBD1. The V gene end was trimmed by 0 bases and the J gene end by 4 bases; junction bases not matched to a gene: 10. The CDR3 is made up of 17 amino acids. Germline V gene lookup returns CDR1 SGHNT and CDR2 YENEEA. DNA for the CDR3: TGTGCCAGCAGCTTAGATCTGGGACAGGGACGGGGTTACGAGCAGTACTTC. Translation: CASSLDLGQGRGYEQYF.

The chain recombines TRBV19 with TRBJ1-1, with D possibly matching TRBD1 (5 bases). V gave up 5 bases and J gave up 8 bases, with 36 bases separating them. The CDR3 sequence is 20 residues long. CDR1 and CDR2 (germline): LNHDA, SQIVND (reference sequence). CDR3 sequence (DNA): TGTGCCAGTAGTGTCCTTCGGGGGGAAAGTAACGCTTTAGCCTCTAGGGAAGCTTTCTTT. Protein product: CASSVLRGESNALASREAFF.

This clone occurred once. The V gene is TRBV6-5, the J gene TRBJ1-1, with D perhaps TRBD1 (6 bases). Germline V CDR1 and CDR2: MNHEY, SVGAGI. The CDR3 is 14 residues long. With 6 bases removed from V and 7 bases from J, the gap between germline ends came to 18 bases. The DNA of the CDR3 is TGTGCCAGCAGAGGGGGGCCAGGGTCGCTTGAAGCTTTCTTT. Its protein is CASRGGPGSLEAFF.

The chain couples TRBV25-1 to TRBJ1-6; D gene ambiguous. The germline V gene has CDR1 MGHDK and CDR2 SYGVNS. Trimming left V 5 bases short and J 7 bases short, with 15 bases between. This CDR3 is 15 amino acids long. CDR3 protein: CASSPLEGKNSPLHF. The CDR3 nucleotides are TGTGCCAGCAGTCCCTTGGAGGGAAAGAATTCACCCCTCCACTTT. The entire variable domain, with the rest obtained from reference TRBV25-1 and TRBJ1-6, is as follows: EADIYQTPRYLVIGTGKKITLECSQTMGHDKMYWYQQDPGMELHLIHYSYGVNSTEKGDLSSESTVSRIRTEHFPLTLESARPSHTSQYLCASSPLEGKNSPLHFGNGTRLTVT.

The table lists this clone with a count of one. The chain recombines TRBV4-1 with TRBJ1-4; D possibly corresponds to TRBD1 (5 bases). This CDR3 spans 15 amino acids. Trimming took 1 base from V and 3 from J, leaving 9 bases between them. The V gene's germline CDR1 is MGHRA and CDR2 YSYEKL. This CDR3 is CASSQAAGPNEKLFF. For the CDR3, the DNA is TGCGCCAGCAGCCAAGCGGCAGGGCCTAATGAAAAACTGTTTTTT.